Shown below are 3 T cell receptor beta chains from a single sample sequenced in a study of Ad26.COV2.S vaccination and SARS-CoV-2 variants. Documented treatment: around 19 received Ad26.COV2.S at low or high dose, single or two shots; 5 received placebo; per-sample allocation not given. The investigators took samples on day 63 after the first vaccine or placebo injection. Clones were sequenced by immunoSEQ multiplex PCR, and TCRdb holds only the in-frame ones, with some missing. The sample lists 300,000 to 400,000 clones; more than 85% were seen once. The source was peripheral blood, collected in a trial of Ad26.COV2.S vaccine versus placebo. Receptors were obtained from a person between 18 and 60 years old who received the Ad26.COV2.S COVID-19 vaccine or a placebo.

This clone has only one observation. The chain couples TRBV2 to TRBJ1-1, with D unclear. CDR1 is SNHLY, CDR2 FYNNEI, per germline. Trimming pared 0 bases from V and 11 bases from J, leaving 13 bases between. CDR3 length equals 13 residues. CDR3 loop: CASSEAMGGEAFF. The CDR3 nucleotides read TGTGCCAGCAGTGAAGCTATGGGAGGAGAGGCTTTCTTT.

The chain is built from TRBV6-5 and TRBJ2-2, with D possibly TRBD2 on 5 matching bases. Germline loops: CDR1 MNHEY, CDR2 SVGAGI. V dropped 3 bases and J dropped 5 bases, with 7 bases sitting between them. The CDR3 is 13 amino acids. CDR3 in DNA: TGTGCCAGCAGTTATGAGGGAACCGGGGAGCTGTTTTTT. Amino acid sequence: CASSYEGTGELFF.

The rearrangement uses TRBV7-2 and TRBJ2-5; TRBD2 matches 7 bases. This CDR3 has 14 amino acids. The V and J ends lost 4 bases and 5 bases, in that order; junction bases with no gene match: 7. The germline V gene encodes CDR1 SGHTA and CDR2 FQGNSA. The CDR3 loop is CASSSSGVGETQYF. CDR3 DNA: TGTGCCAGCAGCTCGAGCGGGGTTGGTGAGACCCAGTACTTC.